Reported below is one T cell receptor beta chain. Its antigen is not known. A multiplex PCR was run with 60 Vbeta primers and 13 Jbeta primers. The data were produced by immunoSEQ multiplex PCR, yet TCRdb's version contains in-frame clones alone and is incomplete. The sample carries about 150,000 clones, around 82% recorded once. Deletions cut 4 bases from V and 0 bases from J, with 16 bases between. The CDR3 runs to 16 residues. The germline V gene encodes CDR1 SGHAT and CDR2 FQNNGV. The data were taken from a study of cytomegalovirus exposure and HLA in healthy donors. Overall study: Earlier results showed roughly 120 million unique TCR beta sequences derived from roughly 180 million T cells.

General observations from the study: DRB1 had the most TCR associations and HLA-C the fewest, a later analysis found, with rates varying by HLA locus. Presence/absence analyses assumed roughly uniform sequencing depth across donors, which may not hold. Later work associated more than 15,000 TCR beta sequences with HLA alleles at 0.05 false discovery rate.

Sequenced sample: PBMCs. The chain combines TRBV11-2 with TRBJ2-7; a possible D gene is TRBD1 (5 bases). This TCR was sampled from a woman aged 40 to 50 in good health and CMV-seropositive. CDR3: CASSSFRGRGSYEQYF. CDR3 nucleotides: TGTGCCAGCAGCTCGTTTAGAGGAAGGGGCTCCTACGAGCAGTACTTC.